The rows below give T cell receptor beta chains drawn from one sample of a study of human T cells and chemical hapten exposure. Each CDR3 protein is one row after TCRdb ran MiXCR on the 5' RACE reads. The sample carries about 80,000 distinct CDR3 sequences, less than 20% recorded once. These receptors came from a female donor in good health. Each CDR3 is given with its conserved first and last residue. D genes are given only for firm matches. Clone sizes are given selectively: once, few, many, or a class where the clone is expanded.

>TRBD1|TRBV27|-|TRBJ2-5
TGTGCCAGCAGTTTACGGACAGGGGTTGGGGAGACCCAGTACTTC
CASSLRTGVGETQYF
>-|TRBV19|-|TRBJ2-1
TGTGCCAGTAGTTCTAGGGGAACGTACAATGAGCAGTTCTTC
CASSSRGTYNEQFF
>-|TRBV7-9|-|TRBJ2-1
TGTGCCAGCAGCTTAACCGGGGACAATGAGCAGTTCTTC
CASSLTGDNEQFF
>TRBD2|TRBV14|-|TRBJ2-3
TGTGCCAGCGGGACTAGCGGCACAGATACGCAGTATTTT
CASGTSGTDTQYF
>TRBD1|TRBV6-2/TRBV6-3|-|TRBJ1-1
TGTGCCAGCAGACTCCCCAGGGACAGGTTGAACACTGAAGCTTTCTTT
CASRLPRDRLNTEAFF
>TRBD2|TRBV6-5|-|TRBJ2-1
TGTGCCAGCAGTTACCCCTCCACTGGCGGGGGGCCCGGGGATGAGCAGTTCTTC
CASSYPSTGGGPGDEQFF
>-|TRBV20-1|-|TRBJ1-3
TGCAGTGCTGTTCCCGGGGCCCTGGGCCTAAACACCATATATTTT
CSAVPGALGLNTIYF
>TRBD2|TRBV3-1|-|TRBJ2-2
TGTGCCAGCAGCCAAGATCTTGTCACTAGCGGGAGCCTCGGGGAGCTGTTTTTT
CASSQDLVTSGSLGELFF
>TRBD1|TRBV7-2|few|TRBJ2-3
TGTGCCAGCAGCTTACTGCGGCAGGGGGCCACAGATACGCAGTATTTT
CASSLLRQGATDTQYF
>-|TRBV29-1|few|TRBJ1-1
TGCAGCGTTGAAGGCCTGGGACATTACACTGAAGCTTTCTTT
CSVEGLGHYTEAFF
>-|TRBV11-2|-|TRBJ2-3
TGTGCCAGCACCCCTTGGGTCGGGCCCAGCACAGATACGCAGTATTTT
CASTPWVGPSTDTQYF
>-|TRBV20-1|many|TRBJ2-3
TGCAGTGCTAGTCACGGCAGGGCAAGGACAGATACGCAGTATTTT
CSASHGRARTDTQYF
>TRBD1|TRBV29-1|few|TRBJ2-5
TGCAGCATCGGACAGGGTCTGGGAGAGACCCAGTACTTC
CSIGQGLGETQYF
>-|TRBV20-1|-|TRBJ2-1
TGCAGTGCTAGAGAGCGGTTGGTCGACCCCAAGCAGTTCTTC
CSARERLVDPKQFF
>-|TRBV18|few|TRBJ1-2
TGTGCCAGCTCACCCGACAGCTCTGGCTACACCTTC
CASSPDSSGYTF
>-|TRBV29-1|few|TRBJ2-3
TGCAGCGTTGATACTGGGGGCGGTGGAGATACGCAGTATTTT
CSVDTGGGGDTQYF
>TRBD1|TRBV29-1|-|TRBJ1-2
TGCAGCGATGCGACAGGGGATAACTATGGCTACACCTTC
CSDATGDNYGYTF
>-|TRBV7-9|few|TRBJ1-2
TGTGCCAGCAGCTTAGATACCCGCTCCCACACCTTC
CASSLDTRSHTF